These T cell receptor beta chains were read from a single sample in a study of T cells in Graves' hyperthyroidism and ophthalmopathy. TCRdb independently ran MiXCR on the multiplex PCR reads; one entry per CDR3 protein. The sample contains about half a million distinct CDR3 sequences, approximately 22% of which appear only once. The sample consisted of blood. The receptor source for this set is a woman aged 70-85 years with Graves' ophthalmopathy. CDR3s include the opening cysteine and the closing phenylalanine or tryptophan. Each record gives: CDR3 DNA, CDR3 protein, clone size, D gene, V gene, J gene. The D gene is left open where the match is weak. Rows give clone size only sometimes, using once, few, many, or a class for an expanded clone.

CDR3 DNA: TGCGCCAGCAGTGAGTCGGACAGGGAGGGTGAAGCTTTCTTT
CDR3 protein: CASSESDREGEAFF
clone size: -
D gene: TRBD1
V gene: TRBV10-1
J gene: TRBJ1-1

CDR3 DNA: TGTGCCAGCAGTTTGTTGACCACCCGGGAGACCCAGTACTTC
CDR3 protein: CASSLLTTRETQYF
clone size: many
D gene: -
V gene: TRBV28
J gene: TRBJ2-5

CDR3 DNA: TGCGCCAGCAGTGAGTCCCGAGGAGCATCCTACGAGCAGTACTTC
CDR3 protein: CASSESRGASYEQYF
clone size: -
D gene: -
V gene: TRBV10-1
J gene: TRBJ2-7

CDR3 DNA: TGTGCCAGCAGCTCGATTATCCTTTTAGCCAAAAACATTCAGTACTTC
CDR3 protein: CASSSIILLAKNIQYF
clone size: once
D gene: -
V gene: TRBV5-6
J gene: TRBJ2-4

CDR3 DNA: TGCGCCAGCAGCTTGGCGCTGACAGGGGTCGAGCAGTACTTC
CDR3 protein: CASSLALTGVEQYF
clone size: few
D gene: TRBD1
V gene: TRBV5-1
J gene: TRBJ2-7

CDR3 DNA: TGTGCCAGCAGTCTATCCCCATTGAACACTGAAGCTTTCTTT
CDR3 protein: CASSLSPLNTEAFF
clone size: many
D gene: -
V gene: TRBV28
J gene: TRBJ1-1

CDR3 DNA: TGTGCCAGCAGCCCCGGTGGGGGACCCTCCTACGAGCAGTACTTC
CDR3 protein: CASSPGGGPSYEQYF
clone size: many
D gene: -
V gene: TRBV11-2
J gene: TRBJ2-7

CDR3 DNA: TGTGCCAGCAGCTTTACTAGCGGGAGGGATACGCAGTATTTT
CDR3 protein: CASSFTSGRDTQYF
clone size: few
D gene: TRBD2
V gene: TRBV7-9
J gene: TRBJ2-3

CDR3 DNA: TGTGCCAGTAGTTCTACAGGGGTCACTGAAGCTTTCTTT
CDR3 protein: CASSSTGVTEAFF
clone size: few
D gene: TRBD1
V gene: TRBV19
J gene: TRBJ1-1

CDR3 DNA: TGTGCCAGCAGATTGAGTAGGGGAGAGACCCAGTACTTC
CDR3 protein: CASRLSRGETQYF
clone size: few
D gene: -
V gene: TRBV6-2/TRBV6-3
J gene: TRBJ2-5

CDR3 DNA: TGTGCCAGCAGGAGGACTAGCGCCCAATACGAGCAGTACTTC
CDR3 protein: CASRRTSAQYEQYF
clone size: few
D gene: TRBD2
V gene: TRBV6-1
J gene: TRBJ2-7

CDR3 DNA: TGTGCCAGCAGTGAAAAGAGGAGCGGGAGCAATCAGCCCCAGCATTTT
CDR3 protein: CASSEKRSGSNQPQHF
clone size: many
D gene: -
V gene: TRBV2
J gene: TRBJ1-5

CDR3 DNA: TGTGCCAGCAGCTTTGGACTAGGTACAGATACGCAGTATTTT
CDR3 protein: CASSFGLGTDTQYF
clone size: many
D gene: TRBD2
V gene: TRBV11-2
J gene: TRBJ2-3

CDR3 DNA: TGTGCCAGCAGCCCTGGACTAGCGGTTGCAGATACGCAGTATTTT
CDR3 protein: CASSPGLAVADTQYF
clone size: -
D gene: TRBD2
V gene: TRBV7-2
J gene: TRBJ2-3

CDR3 DNA: TGTGCCTGGGCTCCCGGAGGGTACGAGCAGTACTTC
CDR3 protein: CAWAPGGYEQYF
clone size: many
D gene: -
V gene: TRBV30
J gene: TRBJ2-7

CDR3 DNA: TGTGCCAGCAGCTCCGCGGGGGAAGGCACAGATACGCAGTATTTT
CDR3 protein: CASSSAGEGTDTQYF
clone size: few
D gene: TRBD2
V gene: TRBV6-1
J gene: TRBJ2-3

CDR3 DNA: TGTGCCAGCACCCGGACGAACACCGGGGAGCTGTTTTTT
CDR3 protein: CASTRTNTGELFF
clone size: many
D gene: -
V gene: TRBV2
J gene: TRBJ2-2

CDR3 DNA: TGTGCCAGCAGTTATACTATCCCGGGGGAGCAGTACTTC
CDR3 protein: CASSYTIPGEQYF
clone size: -
D gene: -
V gene: TRBV6-5
J gene: TRBJ2-7

CDR3 DNA: TGTGCCAGTAGTATGGGACTAGCTGGACGCACAGATACGCAGTATTTT
CDR3 protein: CASSMGLAGRTDTQYF
clone size: few
D gene: TRBD2
V gene: TRBV19
J gene: TRBJ2-3

CDR3 DNA: TGTGCCAGCATCCGAGGAGGGTACACGTACTTC
CDR3 protein: CASIRGGYTYF
clone size: -
D gene: -
V gene: TRBV7-9
J gene: TRBJ2-5

CDR3 DNA: TGTGCCAGCGAAGCCGGAGGGGAGACCCAGTACTTC
CDR3 protein: CASEAGGETQYF
clone size: many
D gene: -
V gene: TRBV2
J gene: TRBJ2-5

CDR3 DNA: TGTGCCAGCAGTTACACCACGGGCGCAGTGAACACTGAAGCTTTCTTT
CDR3 protein: CASSYTTGAVNTEAFF
clone size: many
D gene: -
V gene: TRBV6-2/TRBV6-3
J gene: TRBJ1-1

CDR3 DNA: TGCGCCAGCAGCCAGGGCTTGGTTCTTTATGAAAAACTGTTTTTT
CDR3 protein: CASSQGLVLYEKLFF
clone size: -
D gene: -
V gene: TRBV4-3
J gene: TRBJ1-4

CDR3 DNA: TGTGCCAGCAGCACTAGCGGGGGATCATACAATGAGCAGTTCTTC
CDR3 protein: CASSTSGGSYNEQFF
clone size: many
D gene: TRBD2
V gene: TRBV11-2
J gene: TRBJ2-1

CDR3 DNA: TGTGCCAGCAGTTTGGACAGGGTCGAAAACATTCAGTACTTC
CDR3 protein: CASSLDRVENIQYF
clone size: -
D gene: TRBD1
V gene: TRBV27
J gene: TRBJ2-4

CDR3 DNA: TGCAGTGCTGTGAGACAGGGGGCGCTAGGGCAGTACTTC
CDR3 protein: CSAVRQGALGQYF
clone size: many
D gene: TRBD1
V gene: TRBV20-1
J gene: TRBJ2-7

CDR3 DNA: TGTGCCAGCATCTCACTAGCGGGAGTTTCCAATGAGCAGTTCTTC
CDR3 protein: CASISLAGVSNEQFF
clone size: -
D gene: TRBD2
V gene: TRBV6-1
J gene: TRBJ2-1

CDR3 DNA: TGTGCCAGCAGCCCCGTGGTAGCGGGGGGCTACGAGCAGTACTTC
CDR3 protein: CASSPVVAGGYEQYF
clone size: -
D gene: TRBD2
V gene: TRBV5-5
J gene: TRBJ2-7

CDR3 DNA: TGTGCCAGCAGTGATGACAGGGGTGGCTATGGCTACACCTTC
CDR3 protein: CASSDDRGGYGYTF
clone size: many
D gene: TRBD1
V gene: TRBV2
J gene: TRBJ1-2

CDR3 DNA: TGTGCCAGCAGCTTACAGGGTTGGTCCGGGGAGCTGTTTTTT
CDR3 protein: CASSLQGWSGELFF
clone size: -
D gene: -
V gene: TRBV7-9
J gene: TRBJ2-2

CDR3 DNA: TGTGCCAGCTCATTCGACAGTATAGGCTACGAGCAGTACTTC
CDR3 protein: CASSFDSIGYEQYF
clone size: -
D gene: -
V gene: TRBV18
J gene: TRBJ2-7

CDR3 DNA: TGTGCCAGCAGAAACTCCCGACTTGAGCAGTTCTTC
CDR3 protein: CASRNSRLEQFF
clone size: -
D gene: -
V gene: TRBV28
J gene: TRBJ2-1

CDR3 DNA: TGCAGTGCTAGAGAGGGAGGACTAGTAACGGAGTTCTTC
CDR3 protein: CSAREGGLVTEFF
clone size: many
D gene: TRBD2
V gene: TRBV20-1
J gene: TRBJ2-1

CDR3 DNA: TGTGCCAGCAGTTCCCCTCCAGGGGTTGCTAGCAATCAGCCCCAGCATTTT
CDR3 protein: CASSSPPGVASNQPQHF
clone size: many
D gene: -
V gene: TRBV28
J gene: TRBJ1-5

CDR3 DNA: TGCGCCAGCAGCCGTGGACGGATTAACACCGGGGAGCTGTTTTTT
CDR3 protein: CASSRGRINTGELFF
clone size: -
D gene: -
V gene: TRBV5-1
J gene: TRBJ2-2

CDR3 DNA: TGTGCCAGTAGTGCCATACAGGGACTGGGGGAGACCCAGTACTTC
CDR3 protein: CASSAIQGLGETQYF
clone size: -
D gene: -
V gene: TRBV19
J gene: TRBJ2-5

CDR3 DNA: TGTGCCAGCAGTTTAACAACTGGCCCCTACGAGCAGTACTTC
CDR3 protein: CASSLTTGPYEQYF
clone size: -
D gene: -
V gene: TRBV6-2/TRBV6-3
J gene: TRBJ2-7

CDR3 DNA: TGTGCCAGCAGTAAAAATATAAGGACAGGGCGGCGGAATTCACCCCTCCACTTT
CDR3 protein: CASSKNIRTGRRNSPLHF
clone size: few
D gene: TRBD1
V gene: TRBV2
J gene: TRBJ1-6

CDR3 DNA: TGTGCCAGCAGGCCCGGACACCTAGGATATCGGGCTTTCTTT
CDR3 protein: CASRPGHLGYRAFF
clone size: many
D gene: -
V gene: TRBV6-2/TRBV6-3
J gene: TRBJ1-1

CDR3 DNA: TGTGCCAGCAGCCCAGTTGGGAGGGAGGGAACGCAGTATTTT
CDR3 protein: CASSPVGREGTQYF
clone size: -
D gene: TRBD2
V gene: TRBV7-8
J gene: TRBJ2-3